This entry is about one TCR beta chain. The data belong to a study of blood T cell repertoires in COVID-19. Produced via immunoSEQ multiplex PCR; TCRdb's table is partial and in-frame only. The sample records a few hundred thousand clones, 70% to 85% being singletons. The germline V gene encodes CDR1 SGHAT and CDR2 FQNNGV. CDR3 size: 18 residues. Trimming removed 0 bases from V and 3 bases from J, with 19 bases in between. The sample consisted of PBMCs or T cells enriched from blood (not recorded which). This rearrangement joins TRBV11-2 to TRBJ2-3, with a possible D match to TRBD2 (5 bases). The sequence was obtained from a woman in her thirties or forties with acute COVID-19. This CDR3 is CASSLERATWRGTDTQYF. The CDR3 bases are TGTGCCAGCAGCTTAGAGAGGGCAACCTGGCGAGGTACAGATACGCAGTATTTT. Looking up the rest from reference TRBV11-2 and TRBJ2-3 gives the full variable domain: EAGVAQSPRYKIIEKRQSVAFWCNPISGHATLYWYQQILGQGPKLLIQFQNNGVVDDSQLPKDRFSAERLKGVDSTLKIQPAKLEDSAVYLCASSLERATWRGTDTQYFGPGTRLTVL.